The clone carrying this T cell receptor beta chain showed up just a few times. The antigen remains unidentified. This specimen comes from a study of human T cells and chemical hapten exposure. Study information: The use of 2% DPC on around 2 cm by around 2 cm of upper inner arm skin constituted sensitization.

Study-wide findings and caveats: Versus controls, expanded TCRs had significantly more large CDR3 similarity clusters. TCRs above 1 in 1000 frequency did not change with DPC sensitization.

CDR1 is SNHLY and CDR2 is FYNNEI in the germline V gene. This CDR3 contains 12 residues. Time point given: pre-sensitization, week 0. Treatment of the sample: therapeutic diphenylcyclopropenone sensitization with weekly scalp DPC. Those who donated were patients with alopecia, 18 to 70 years of age, and suitable for DPC. Using its own MiXCR run on the RACE reads, TCRdb lists one record per CDR3 protein. Of 250,000 to 300,000 distinct CDR3 sequences listed, over 7.5% are singletons. The input for sequencing was whole blood, taken in connection with sensitization to the hapten diphenylcyclopropenone (DPC). The rearrangement uses TRBV2 and TRBJ2-3, with TRBD1 identical over 8 bases. The sequence was obtained from a young man with alopecia areata. Some clones in this sample may be carry-over from other donors' samples. The CDR3 spells CAKTGGTDTQYF. For the CDR3, the DNA is TGTGCTAAGACAGGGGGCACAGATACGCAGTATTTT.